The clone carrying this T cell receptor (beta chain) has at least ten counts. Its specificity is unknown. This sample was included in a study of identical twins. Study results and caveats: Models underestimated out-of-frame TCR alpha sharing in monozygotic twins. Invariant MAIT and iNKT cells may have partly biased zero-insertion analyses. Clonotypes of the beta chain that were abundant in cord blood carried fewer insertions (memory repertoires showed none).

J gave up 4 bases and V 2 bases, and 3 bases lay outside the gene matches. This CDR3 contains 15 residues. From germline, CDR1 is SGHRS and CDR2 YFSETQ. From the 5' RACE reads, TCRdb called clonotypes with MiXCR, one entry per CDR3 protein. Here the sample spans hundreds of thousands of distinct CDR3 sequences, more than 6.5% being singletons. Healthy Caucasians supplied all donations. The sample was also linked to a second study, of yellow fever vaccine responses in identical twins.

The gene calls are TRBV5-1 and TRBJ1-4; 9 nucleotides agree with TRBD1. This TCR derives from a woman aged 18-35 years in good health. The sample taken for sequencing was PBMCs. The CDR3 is CASSFTGGSNEKLFF. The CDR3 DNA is TGCGCCAGCAGCTTCACAGGGGGCAGTAATGAAAAACTGTTTTTT.